These 22 T cell receptor beta chains originate from one sample sequenced in a study of Ad26.COV2.S vaccination and SARS-CoV-2 variants. Regarding treatment: 15 to 20 received Ad26.COV2.S at low or high dose, single or two shots; about five received placebo; per-sample allocation not given. All samples were drawn on day 63, counting from the first vaccine or placebo injection. Libraries were prepared by immunoSEQ multiplex PCR; TCRdb keeps only in-frame clonotypes and omits some of them. The profile covers over 400,000 clones, with about 91% appearing a single time and approximately 2.5% taken by the ten largest. Sequences were derived from peripheral blood, sampled in a trial of Ad26.COV2.S vaccine versus placebo. These receptors came from a person aged 18-60 years who received the Ad26.COV2.S COVID-19 vaccine or a placebo.

The V and J genes are TRBV19 and TRBJ1-2; D is unresolved. The CDR3 covers 15 residues. Trimming took 7 bases from V and 4 from J, leaving 19 bases between them. Germline lookup yields CDR1 LNHDA and CDR2 SQIVND (reference sequence). CDR3 DNA sequence: TGTGCCAGTAACCTTAATCAGCGGCTTAGCTATGGCTACACCTTC. Residues: CASNLNQRLSYGYTF.

Notes on this clone: This specimen includes other DNA sequences encoding the same CDR3. The genes are TRBV7-3 and TRBJ1-1, with D perhaps TRBD1 (6 bases). Germline CDR1 is SGHTA and CDR2 is FQGTGA. The V end was cut by 5 bases, the J end by 3 bases, with 10 bases between. This CDR3 comprises 13 residues. In DNA, the CDR3 is TGTGCCAGCAGCCCCACAGGGTACACTGAAGCTTTCTTT. Translating it yields CASSPTGYTEAFF.

This chain links TRBV5-1 with TRBJ2-2; tentative D call: TRBD2 (6 bases). This CDR3 has 18 residues. Germline values: CDR1 SGHRS, CDR2 YFSETQ. The V end lost 2 bases, the J end lost 5 bases, and 22 bases lay between the germline ends. The CDR3 sequence: CASSFRGFVLAETGELFF. CDR3 sequence (DNA): TGCGCCAGCAGCTTTCGGGGATTCGTACTAGCAGAGACCGGGGAGCTGTTTTTT. The full variable domain, completed using reference TRBV5-1 and TRBJ2-2, is KAGVTQTPRYLIKTRGQQVTLSCSPISGHRSVSWYQQTPGQGLQFLFEYFSETQRNKGNFPGRFSGRQFSNSRSEMNVSTLELGDSALYLCASSFRGFVLAETGELFFGEGSRLTVL.

The gene calls are TRBV7-2 and TRBJ2-6; D is unresolved. The CDR3 has 15 amino acids. CDR1 is SGHTA, CDR2 FQGNSA, per germline. V was trimmed by 5 bases and J by 0 bases, leaving 8 bases between them. The CDR3 sequence: CASSPPSSGANVLTF. CDR3 DNA sequence: TGTGCCAGCAGCCCGCCGAGCTCTGGGGCCAACGTCCTGACTTTC.

The CDR3 region has the DNA TGCGCCACGGAATTAATTAGCGGGCGTTCTAATGAGCAGTTCTTC. Residues: CATELISGRSNEQFF. The chain combines TRBV5-1 with TRBJ2-1; 7 nucleotides align to TRBD2. The CDR3 is 15 residues long. CDR1 and CDR2 from the germline V gene are SGHRS and YFSETQ. V trimming: 9 bases; J trimming: 7 bases; junction bases outside the gene matches: 16.

This clone was counted a few times. J is TRBJ1-5 and V is TRBV18, with D unclear. There are 13 residues in the CDR3. Trimming cost V 2 bases and J 8 bases, with 10 bases left between them. Germline CDR1 KGHSH, CDR2 LQKENI. This CDR3 reads CASSPGNGEPQHF. The DNA for the CDR3 is TGTGCCAGCTCACCAGGGAACGGGGAGCCCCAGCATTTT.

This clone was detected once. The chain combines TRBV20-1 with TRBJ1-1; no firm D call. CDR1 and CDR2 from the germline V gene are DFQATT and SNEGSKA (reference sequence). V lost 3 bases, J lost 6 bases, and 11 bases lay in between. The CDR3 is made up of 12 amino acids. The CDR3 nucleotides are TGCAGTGCTAGTGCCGGGATCGCTGAAGCTTTCTTT. It translates to CSASAGIAEAFF.

The V gene is TRBV11-3, the J gene TRBJ2-7, with D possibly being TRBD2 (6 bases). The CDR3 has 14 amino acids. Germline CDR1 SGHNT, CDR2 YENEEA. V shed 6 bases and J shed 1 base, with 13 bases lying between them. DNA for the CDR3: TGTGCCAGCAGTCGGGGGATAGGATCCTACGAGCAGTACGTC. Protein: CASSRGIGSYEQYV.

In this sample, this clone turned up once. This chain joins TRBV6-5 and TRBJ2-1; D unclear. V dropped 6 bases and J dropped 0 bases, with 12 bases sitting between them. The CDR3 consists of 15 residues. CDR1 and CDR2 (germline): MNHEY, SVGAGI. The CDR3 here is CASRQIPSSYNEQFF. The DNA for the CDR3 is TGTGCCAGCAGACAGATACCGAGCTCCTACAATGAGCAGTTCTTC.

The chain is built from TRBV9 and TRBJ1-6, with a weak D call TRBD1 (5 bases). The CDR3 covers 15 residues. Germline CDR1 and CDR2: SGDLS and YYNGEE. The germline V and J ends were trimmed by 2 bases and 7 bases, with 13 bases remaining between them. The CDR3 sequence: CASSVSGVGNSPLHF. The CDR3 coding sequence is TGTGCCAGCAGCGTGTCGGGGGTCGGGAATTCACCCCTCCACTTT.

The V and J genes are TRBV24-1 and TRBJ2-3; D may correspond to TRBD1 or TRBD2 (7 bases each). Looked up from germline, CDR1 is KGHDR and CDR2 is SFDVKD. V dropped 9 bases and J dropped 4 bases, with 19 bases sitting between them. The CDR3 extends over 15 amino acids. DNA of the CDR3: TGTGCCACCGGACCGGGGAGGGGGCAGTCAGATACGCAGTATTTT. Translating it yields CATGPGRGQSDTQYF.

V gene TRBV2 combines with J gene TRBJ2-1; D may be TRBD2 (6 bases). The V end was cut by 6 bases, the J end by 14 bases, with 20 bases between. The CDR3 runs 13 residues. Germline CDR1 SNHLY, CDR2 FYNNEI. The CDR3 spells CASRGGLEMVKFF. As DNA, the CDR3 is TGTGCCAGCAGGGGGGGACTTGAGATGGTTAAGTTCTTC.

The chain recombines TRBV6-2 or TRBV6-3 with TRBJ2-2; D is unresolved. The V gene's germline CDR1 is MNHEY and CDR2 SVGEGT. V gave up 5 bases and J gave up 0 bases, with 1 base separating them. The CDR3 contains 12 residues. As DNA, the CDR3 is TGTGCCAGCAGTCCGAACACCGGGGAGCTGTTTTTT. This codes for CASSPNTGELFF.

This chain connects TRBV4-3 to TRBJ2-7, with a possible D match to TRBD2 (6 bases). The V end was cut by 0 bases, the J end by 3 bases, with 12 bases between. This CDR3 comprises 15 residues. Germline CDR1 and CDR2: LGHNA and YSLEER. CDR3 protein: CASSQDWGVVYEQYF. The CDR3 bases are TGCGCCAGCAGCCAAGATTGGGGGGTGGTCTACGAGCAGTACTTC.

This clone was seen a few times. CDR3 bases: TGTGCCAGCAGCTTAACCCGGGACAGGGTAACCCATGGCTACACCTTC. Translated: CASSLTRDRVTHGYTF. J is TRBJ1-2 and V is TRBV7-2; 9 bases are a match to TRBD1. CDR3 length: 16 residues. V lost 2 bases, J lost 6 bases, and 10 bases stayed unmatched. Germline lookup yields CDR1 SGHTA and CDR2 FQGNSA.

Worth noting for this clone: Distinct nucleotide sequences in the sample also encode this CDR3. The chain is built from TRBV4-3 and TRBJ2-3; the D gene is possibly TRBD1 (5 bases). V was shortened by 1 base and J by 2 bases, with 7 bases between the two germline ends. The CDR3 covers 14 residues. Germline-derived CDR1 and CDR2 are LGHNA and YSLEER. The CDR3 coding sequence is TGCGCCAGCAGCCAAGGGGGCTTCACAGATACGCAGTATTTT. Translated: CASSQGGFTDTQYF.

V gene TRBV27 combines with J gene TRBJ2-1; TRBD2 matches 7 bases. From germline, CDR1 is MNHEY and CDR2 SMNVEV (reference sequence). This CDR3 has 13 residues. V was pared by 6 bases and J by 15 bases, with 14 bases of the junction left unmatched. CDR3 coding DNA: TGTGCCAGCAGACGGACTAGTGAGTTACAGTGGTTCTTC. It translates to CASRRTSELQWFF.

The rearrangement uses TRBV5-1 and TRBJ2-5; 9 nucleotides line up with TRBD1. Looked up from germline, CDR1 is SGHRS and CDR2 is YFSETQ. The V and J ends lost 3 bases and 5 bases, in that order; junction bases with no gene match: 5. The CDR3 extends over 14 amino acids. CDR3 loop: CASSWTGVGETQYF. DNA of the CDR3: TGCGCCAGCAGCTGGACAGGGGTGGGGGAGACCCAGTACTTC.

This clone occurred a few times. J is TRBJ1-5 and V is TRBV2, with D possibly being TRBD1 (5 bases). The CDR3 loop spans 13 amino acids. The germline gives CDR1 SNHLY, CDR2 FYNNEI. V gave up 6 bases and J gave up 6 bases, with 12 bases separating them. Here the CDR3 DNA reads TGTGCCAGCAGATTCAGGGTGAGTCAGCCCCAGCATTTT. This sequence encodes CASRFRVSQPQHF.

Comments on this clone: The junction departs from the called germline gene at one end, perhaps through a read error. The V call is TRBV6-1, the J call TRBJ1-3; D possibly corresponds to TRBD1 (5 bases). Germline lookup yields CDR1 MNHNS and CDR2 SASEGT. The CDR3 extends over 14 amino acids. The CDR3 region has the DNA TGTGCCAGCAGCCCCCCCGGGACGAAGGAAGGGACGGATTTT. Translated, it gives CASSPPGTKEGTDF.

This clone was recorded once. This chain uses TRBV5-1 with TRBJ1-2; 12 nucleotides agree with TRBD1. J was trimmed by 8 bases and V by 3 bases; bases with no gene match: 11. Per germline, CDR1 SGHRS and CDR2 YFSETQ. This CDR3 comprises 16 residues. CDR3 coding DNA: TGCGCCAGCAGCTCCCCGGGACAGGGGGCCGCGGGGGGCTACACCTTC. Its translation is CASSSPGQGAAGGYTF.

The chain has TRBV19 and TRBJ2-5; D perhaps matches TRBD1 (5 bases). Germline V gene data show CDR1 as LNHDA and CDR2 as SQIVND (reference sequence). The V end lost 3 bases, the J end lost 5 bases, and 19 bases lay between the germline ends. This CDR3 is built from 16 residues. CDR3 in DNA: TGTGCCAGTAGTATTTTGGGCCAGGGCCTGGGGGAGACCCAGTACTTC. Residues: CASSILGQGLGETQYF.